This T cell receptor beta chain was identified in a study of T cells in tuberculosis. CDR3 length equals 13 residues. Trimming removed 4 bases from V and 5 bases from J, with 11 bases in between. Germline loops: CDR1 LNHDA, CDR2 SQIVND (reference sequence). Broader study findings: Using the GMM-specific repertoire gave 85% to 90% accuracy versus around 70% with motifs.

Details on this clone: Its antigen remains unknown.

Regarding time point: new active TB diagnosis, blood taken before or within 7 days of starting treatment. Confirmation came from sputum smear and/or culture positivity for M. tuberculosis. Repertoires were generated with immunoSEQ multiplex PCR, while TCRdb's copy carries only in-frame clones and drops some. The repertoire holds about 35,000 clones, with around nine tenths as singletons. Sequenced material: PBMCs, taken at tuberculosis diagnosis. The J gene is TRBJ1-2, the V gene TRBV19; the D gene is possibly TRBD1 (5 bases). The TCR sequence derives from an adult with tuberculosis. CDR3 in amino acids: CASSRGQLYGYTF. CDR3 nucleotide sequence: TGTGCCAGTAGTAGGGGCCAGTTATATGGCTACACCTTC.